The entry that follows covers one T cell receptor beta chain sequence. J was trimmed by 5 bases and V by 1 base; bases with no gene match: 7. Germline CDR1 is SGHRS and CDR2 is YFSETQ. The CDR3 runs to 16 residues. This sample stems from a study of blood T cell repertoires in COVID-19. Looking at the study overall: Both acute and convalescent COVID-19 samples were obtained from the United States, Italy and Spain.

In the source study's methods: Estimated nucleated cell counts came from reference gene primer amplification. Method: immunoSEQ multiplex PCR; TCRdb's copy keeps in-frame clones and lacks some. The V and J calls and clone size are taken from that table; D and trimming were inferred from the DNA. The data show roughly 240,000 clones, roughly 85% seen once. The sample comprised PBMCs or T cells enriched from blood (not recorded which). The chain carries TRBV5-1 and TRBJ2-5; 11 positions match TRBD2. This sequence was found in a woman aged 45-65 years with acute COVID-19. The DNA of the CDR3 is TGCGCCAGCAGCTTGATATCTAGCGGGGGGAAGGAGACCCAGTACTTC. Translation: CASSLISSGGKETQYF.